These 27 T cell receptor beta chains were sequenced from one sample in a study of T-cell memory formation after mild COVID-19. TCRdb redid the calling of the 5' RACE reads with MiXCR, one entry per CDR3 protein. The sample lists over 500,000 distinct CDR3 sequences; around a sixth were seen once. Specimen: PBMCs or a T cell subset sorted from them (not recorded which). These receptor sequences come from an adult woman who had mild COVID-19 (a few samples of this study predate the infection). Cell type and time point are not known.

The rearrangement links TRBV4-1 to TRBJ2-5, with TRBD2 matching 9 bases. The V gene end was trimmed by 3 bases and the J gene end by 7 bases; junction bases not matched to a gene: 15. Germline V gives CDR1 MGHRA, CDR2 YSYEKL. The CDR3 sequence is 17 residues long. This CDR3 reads CASSHRGASGVGSTQYF. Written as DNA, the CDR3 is TGCGCCAGCAGCCACCGTGGGGCTAGCGGGGTAGGTTCGACCCAGTACTTC.

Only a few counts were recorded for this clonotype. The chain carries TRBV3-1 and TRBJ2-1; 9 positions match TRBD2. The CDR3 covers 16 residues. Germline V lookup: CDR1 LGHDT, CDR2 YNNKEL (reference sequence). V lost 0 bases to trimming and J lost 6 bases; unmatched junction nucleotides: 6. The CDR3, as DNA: TGTGCCAGCAGCCAAGATTATCTAGCGGGAATCAATGAGCAGTTCTTC. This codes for CASSQDYLAGINEQFF.

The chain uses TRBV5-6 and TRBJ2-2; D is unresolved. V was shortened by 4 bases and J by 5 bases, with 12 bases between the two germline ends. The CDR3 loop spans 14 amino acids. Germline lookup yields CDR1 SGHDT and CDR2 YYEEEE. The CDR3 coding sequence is TGTGCCAGCAGCGGACGCGGTCGGACCGGGGAGCTGTTTTTT. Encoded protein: CASSGRGRTGELFF.

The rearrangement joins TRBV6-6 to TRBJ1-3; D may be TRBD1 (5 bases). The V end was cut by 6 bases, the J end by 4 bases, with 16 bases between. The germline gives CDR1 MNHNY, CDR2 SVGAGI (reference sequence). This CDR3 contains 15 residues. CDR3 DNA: TGTGCCAGCAGCTCTACTGTGACAGCAGGAAACACCATATATTTT. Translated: CASSSTVTAGNTIYF.

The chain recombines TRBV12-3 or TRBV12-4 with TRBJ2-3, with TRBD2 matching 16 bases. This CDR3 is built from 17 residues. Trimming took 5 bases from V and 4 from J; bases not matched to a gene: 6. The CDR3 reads CASSGGTSGGVPDTQYF. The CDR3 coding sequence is TGTGCCAGCAGTGGCGGGACTAGCGGGGGGGTCCCAGATACGCAGTATTTT.

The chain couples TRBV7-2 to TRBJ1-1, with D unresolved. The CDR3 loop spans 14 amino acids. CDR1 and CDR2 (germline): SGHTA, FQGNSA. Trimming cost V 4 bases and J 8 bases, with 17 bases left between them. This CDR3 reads CASSSVGRVGEAFF. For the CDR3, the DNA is TGTGCCAGCAGCTCCGTCGGGAGGGTAGGAGAAGCTTTCTTT. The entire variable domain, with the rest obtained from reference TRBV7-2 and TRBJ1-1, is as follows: GAGVSQSPSNKVTEKGKDVELRCDPISGHTALYWYRQSLGQGLEFLIYFQGNSAPDKSGLPSDRFSAERTGGSVSTLTIQRTQQEDSAVYLCASSSVGRVGEAFFGQGTRLTVV.

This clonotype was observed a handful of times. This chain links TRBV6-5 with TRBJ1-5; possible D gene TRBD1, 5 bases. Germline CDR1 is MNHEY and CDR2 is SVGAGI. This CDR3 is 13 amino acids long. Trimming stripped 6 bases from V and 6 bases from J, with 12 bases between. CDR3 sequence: CASSDPGGQPQHF. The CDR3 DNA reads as TGTGCCAGCAGCGATCCGGGGGGTCAGCCCCAGCATTTT.

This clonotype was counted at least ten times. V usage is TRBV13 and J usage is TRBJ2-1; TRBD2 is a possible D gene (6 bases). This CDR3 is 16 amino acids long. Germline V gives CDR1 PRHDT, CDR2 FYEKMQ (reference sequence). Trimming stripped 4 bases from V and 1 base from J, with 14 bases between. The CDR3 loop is CASSSPPGSSYNEQFF. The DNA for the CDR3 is TGTGCCAGCAGCTCCCCTCCCGGGAGTTCCTACAATGAGCAGTTCTTC.

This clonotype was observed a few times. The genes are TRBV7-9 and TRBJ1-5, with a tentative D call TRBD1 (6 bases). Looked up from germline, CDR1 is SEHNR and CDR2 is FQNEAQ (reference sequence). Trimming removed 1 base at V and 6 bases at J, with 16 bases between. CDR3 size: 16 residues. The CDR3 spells CASSLVGQGYVQPQHF. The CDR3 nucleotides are TGTGCCAGCAGCTTAGTGGGCCAGGGGTACGTTCAGCCCCAGCATTTT.

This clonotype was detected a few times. This CDR3 reads CSARADAWGEEQYF. CDR3 DNA sequence: TGCAGTGCTAGAGCGGACGCTTGGGGGGAAGAGCAGTACTTC. The chain is built from TRBV20-1 and TRBJ2-7, with a weak D call TRBD2 (6 bases). Per the germline V gene, CDR1 is DFQATT and CDR2 is SNEGSKA (reference sequence). This CDR3 is built from 14 residues. With 1 base removed from V and 7 bases from J, the gap between germline ends came to 17 bases.

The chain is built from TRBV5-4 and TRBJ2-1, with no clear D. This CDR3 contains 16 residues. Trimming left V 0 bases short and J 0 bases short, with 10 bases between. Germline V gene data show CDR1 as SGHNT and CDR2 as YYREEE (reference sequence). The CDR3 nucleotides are TGTGCCAGCAGCTTGGAGCCTCTGAGCTCCTACAATGAGCAGTTCTTC. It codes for CASSLEPLSSYNEQFF.

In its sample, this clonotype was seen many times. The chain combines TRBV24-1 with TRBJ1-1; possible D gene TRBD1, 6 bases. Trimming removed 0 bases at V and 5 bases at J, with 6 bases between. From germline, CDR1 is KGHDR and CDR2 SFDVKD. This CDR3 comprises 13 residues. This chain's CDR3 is CATSDLTGTEAFF. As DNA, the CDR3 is TGTGCCACCAGTGATTTGACAGGGACTGAAGCTTTCTTT.

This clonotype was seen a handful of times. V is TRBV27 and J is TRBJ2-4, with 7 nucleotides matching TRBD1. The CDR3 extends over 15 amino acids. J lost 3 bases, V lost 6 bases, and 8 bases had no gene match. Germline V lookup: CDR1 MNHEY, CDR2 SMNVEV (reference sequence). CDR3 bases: TGTGCCAGCAGCCGAGGACAGGTTAACAAAAACATTCAGTACTTC. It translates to CASSRGQVNKNIQYF.

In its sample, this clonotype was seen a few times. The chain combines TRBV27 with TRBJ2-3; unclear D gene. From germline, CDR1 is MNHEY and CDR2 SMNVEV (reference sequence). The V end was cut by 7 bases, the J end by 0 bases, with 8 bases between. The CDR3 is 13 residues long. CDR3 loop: CASKPRSTDTQYF. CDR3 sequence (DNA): TGTGCCAGCAAGCCTCGGAGCACAGATACGCAGTATTTT.

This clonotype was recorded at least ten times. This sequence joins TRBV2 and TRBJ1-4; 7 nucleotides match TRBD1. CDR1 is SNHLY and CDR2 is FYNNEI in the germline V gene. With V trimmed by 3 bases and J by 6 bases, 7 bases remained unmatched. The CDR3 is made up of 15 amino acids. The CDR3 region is CASSDSGQRHEKLFF. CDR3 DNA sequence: TGTGCCAGCAGTGACTCGGGACAGAGGCATGAAAAACTGTTTTTT.

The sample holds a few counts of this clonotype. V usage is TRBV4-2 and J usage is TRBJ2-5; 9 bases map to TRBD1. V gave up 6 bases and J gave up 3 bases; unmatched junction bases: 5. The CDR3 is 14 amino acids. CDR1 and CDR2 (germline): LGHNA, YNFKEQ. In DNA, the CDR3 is TGTGCCAGCAGGAAACAGGGGGCGGAAGAGACCCAGTACTTC. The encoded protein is CASRKQGAEETQYF.

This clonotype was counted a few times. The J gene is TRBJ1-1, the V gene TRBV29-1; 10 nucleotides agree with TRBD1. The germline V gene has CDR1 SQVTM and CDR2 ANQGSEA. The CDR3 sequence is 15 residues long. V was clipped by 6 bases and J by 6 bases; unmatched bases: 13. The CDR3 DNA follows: TGCAGCGTCGACGGCCCGGACAGGGGGACGTCTGAAGCTTTCTTT. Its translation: CSVDGPDRGTSEAFF.

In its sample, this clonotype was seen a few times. CDR3: CASRLSGAGNEQFF. In DNA, the CDR3 is TGTGCCAGCAGACTAAGCGGGGCAGGGAATGAGCAGTTCTTC. This chain connects TRBV12-3 or TRBV12-4 to TRBJ2-1, with 7 bases identical to TRBD2. Trimming took 6 bases from V and 7 from J; bases not matched to a gene: 9. This CDR3 is 14 amino acids long.

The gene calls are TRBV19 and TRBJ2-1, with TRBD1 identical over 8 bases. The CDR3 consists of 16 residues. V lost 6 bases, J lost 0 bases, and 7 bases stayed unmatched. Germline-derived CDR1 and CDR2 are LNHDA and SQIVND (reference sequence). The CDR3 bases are TGTGCCAGTAGCATCGCCGGGACAGGCTCCTACAATGAGCAGTTCTTC. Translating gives CASSIAGTGSYNEQFF.

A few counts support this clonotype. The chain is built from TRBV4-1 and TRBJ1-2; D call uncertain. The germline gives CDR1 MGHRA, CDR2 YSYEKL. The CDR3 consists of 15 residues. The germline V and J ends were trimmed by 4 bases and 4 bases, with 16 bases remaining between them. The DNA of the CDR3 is TGCGCCAGCAGCCCCCTTGCGGGAGTTGGCTATGGCTACACCTTC. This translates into CASSPLAGVGYGYTF.

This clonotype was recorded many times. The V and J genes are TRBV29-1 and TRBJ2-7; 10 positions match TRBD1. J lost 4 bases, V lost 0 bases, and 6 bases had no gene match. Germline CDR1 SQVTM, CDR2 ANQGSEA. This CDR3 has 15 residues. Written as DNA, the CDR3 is TGCAGCGTTGAAGACTGGGGGGACAGGGGTTACGAGCAGTACTTC. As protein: CSVEDWGDRGYEQYF.

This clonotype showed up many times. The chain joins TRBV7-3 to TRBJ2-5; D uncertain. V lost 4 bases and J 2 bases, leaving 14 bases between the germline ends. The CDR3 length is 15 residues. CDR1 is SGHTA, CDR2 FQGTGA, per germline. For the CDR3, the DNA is TGTGCCAGCAGCTCCGGGTTGCCTTCGCAAGAGACCCAGTACTTC. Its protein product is CASSSGLPSQETQYF.

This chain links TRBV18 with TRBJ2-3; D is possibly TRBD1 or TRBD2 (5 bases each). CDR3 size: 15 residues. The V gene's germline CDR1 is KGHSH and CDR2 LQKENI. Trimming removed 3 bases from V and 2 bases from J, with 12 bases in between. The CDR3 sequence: CASSPAWDLTDTQYF. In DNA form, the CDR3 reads TGTGCCAGCTCACCGGCCTGGGACCTCACAGATACGCAGTATTTT.

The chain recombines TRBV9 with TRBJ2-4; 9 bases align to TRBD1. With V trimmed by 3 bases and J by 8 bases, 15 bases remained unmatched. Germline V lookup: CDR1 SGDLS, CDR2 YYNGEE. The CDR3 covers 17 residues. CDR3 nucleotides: TGTGCCAGCAGCGGTGGGGCTAGGGACAGGGAAATGGACATTCAGTACTTC. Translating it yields CASSGGARDREMDIQYF.

CDR3 protein: CASSTLRLAGGGSAAEQYF. The CDR3 coding sequence is TGCGCCAGCAGCACGCTTCGACTAGCGGGAGGAGGTTCGGCGGCGGAGCAGTACTTC. The rearrangement joins TRBV4-3 to TRBJ2-7; TRBD2 aligns across 13 bases. The CDR3 sequence is 19 residues long. V gave up 5 bases and J gave up 7 bases; unmatched junction bases: 20. Germline lookup yields CDR1 LGHNA and CDR2 YSLEER.

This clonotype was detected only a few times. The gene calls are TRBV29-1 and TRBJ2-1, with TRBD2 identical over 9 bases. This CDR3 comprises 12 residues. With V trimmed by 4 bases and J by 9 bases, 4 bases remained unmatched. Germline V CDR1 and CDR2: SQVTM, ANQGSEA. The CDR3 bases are TGCAGCGTTGGGCGGGGGGGCAGTGAGCAGTTCTTC. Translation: CSVGRGGSEQFF.

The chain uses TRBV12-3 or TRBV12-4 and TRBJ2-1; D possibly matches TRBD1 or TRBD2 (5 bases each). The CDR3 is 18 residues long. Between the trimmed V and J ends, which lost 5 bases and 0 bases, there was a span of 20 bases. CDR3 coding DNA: TGTGCCAGCAGTCCCGGGACCGCCCGGGTAAGCTCCTACAATGAGCAGTTCTTC. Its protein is CASSPGTARVSSYNEQFF.